These 25 T cell receptor beta chains were sequenced from one sample in a study of cytomegalovirus exposure and HLA in healthy donors. This PCR relied on a set of 60 Vbeta primers and 13 Jbeta primers. Sequencing used immunoSEQ multiplex PCR; TCRdb keeps in-frame clones, though not all of them. The sample lists 150,000 to 200,000 clones; roughly 85% were seen once. Specimen: PBMCs. The source is a man younger than 30 in good health and CMV-seropositive.

This rearrangement joins TRBV28 to TRBJ1-1, with D unresolved. The CDR3 has 12 residues. Germline-derived CDR1 and CDR2 are MDHEN and SYDVKM. V dropped 5 bases and J dropped 5 bases, with 9 bases sitting between them. The DNA of the CDR3 is TGTGCCAGCAGTCTCGCAGGAACTGAAGCTTTCTTT. It yields the protein CASSLAGTEAFF.

The chain is built from TRBV5-4 and TRBJ1-4; D remains unclear. Germline V CDR1 and CDR2: SGHNT, YYREEE (reference sequence). Trimming shortened V by 0 bases and J by 6 bases, and 15 bases separated the two germline ends. The CDR3 length is 16 residues. The CDR3 coding sequence is TGTGCCAGCAGCTTGGTACCCGGGGTCGGGGATGAAAAACTGTTTTTT. Translating gives CASSLVPGVGDEKLFF.

This CDR3 is CASSRPAGGFEKLFF. Here the CDR3 DNA reads TGTGCCAGCAGCAGACCGGCAGGGGGCTTTGAAAAACTGTTTTTT. The chain is built from TRBV5-6 and TRBJ1-4; 8 positions agree with TRBD1. The CDR3 is 15 amino acids. With V trimmed by 4 bases and J by 7 bases, 9 bases remained unmatched. Germline-derived CDR1 and CDR2 are SGHDT and YYEEEE.

The chain couples TRBV9 to TRBJ2-3; perhaps TRBD1 as D (6 bases). The germline V gene has CDR1 SGDLS and CDR2 YYNGEE. V lost 0 bases and J 10 bases, leaving 18 bases between the germline ends. This CDR3 has 15 residues. CDR3 DNA sequence: TGTGCCAGCAGCGTAGAAGGGACACAGAATGTGGCGCAGTATTTT. This gives the protein CASSVEGTQNVAQYF.

The rearrangement links TRBV7-2 to TRBJ2-1; TRBD2 agrees at 9 bases. The CDR3 runs 15 residues. V shed 7 bases and J 4 bases; nucleotides not matched to a gene: 8. Per germline, CDR1 SGHTA and CDR2 FQGNSA. CDR3 region: CASTPTSGQYNEQFF. DNA of the CDR3: TGTGCCAGCACCCCCACTAGCGGGCAATACAATGAGCAGTTCTTC.

V and J are TRBV10-2 and TRBJ2-2; TRBD2 might be the D (5 bases). The CDR3 has 13 amino acids. Looked up from germline, CDR1 is WSHSY and CDR2 is SAAADI. Trimming pared 8 bases from V and 5 bases from J, leaving 12 bases between. The DNA of the CDR3 is TGCGCCAGCCTCCCAACGGGGACCGGGGAGCTGTTTTTT. Residues: CASLPTGTGELFF.

The chain has TRBV5-4 and TRBJ2-5; TRBD2 is a possible D gene (5 bases). Trimming took off 4 bases at V and 5 bases at J, with 18 bases between the two ends. Per the germline V gene, CDR1 is SGHNT and CDR2 is YYREEE (reference sequence). The CDR3 sequence is 15 residues long. CDR3 region: CASSAEAGLGETQYF. The CDR3 DNA reads TGTGCCAGCAGCGCAGAGGCGGGCTTAGGGGAGACCCAGTACTTC.

The chain employs TRBV9 and TRBJ2-3, with 12 bases aligning to TRBD2. V gave up 4 bases and J gave up 8 bases; unmatched junction bases: 11. CDR1 and CDR2 from the germline V gene are SGDLS and YYNGEE. The CDR3 covers 16 residues. CDR3 amino acids: CASSLFLAGGVATQYF. The CDR3 coding sequence is TGTGCCAGCAGCCTCTTCCTAGCGGGGGGGGTCGCTACGCAGTATTTT.

This chain joins TRBV7-9 and TRBJ2-5, with 9 bases fitting TRBD1. The tail of the sequence fits TRBJ2-7 better, so the J call may be wrong. The CDR3 has 14 amino acids. Per germline, CDR1 SEHNR and CDR2 FQNEAQ (reference sequence). The CDR3 DNA is TGTGCCAGCAGCTTCACAGGGGGCTCTTACGAGCAGTACTTC. Its protein is CASSFTGGSYEQYF.

J is TRBJ2-4 and V is TRBV29-1; tentatively, D is TRBD1 (6 bases). Germline CDR1 SQVTM, CDR2 ANQGSEA. Between the trimmed V and J ends, which lost 4 bases and 6 bases, there was a span of 22 bases. This CDR3 has 16 residues. CDR3 protein: CSVVSISGAVVNIQYF. CDR3 nucleotides: TGCAGCGTTGTTTCGATTTCAGGGGCCGTGGTAAACATTCAGTACTTC.

The rearrangement joins TRBV6-1 to TRBJ1-1, with a possible D match to TRBD1 (6 bases). The CDR3 has 15 amino acids. The germline V gene encodes CDR1 MNHNS and CDR2 SASEGT. Trimming took 2 bases from V and 5 from J, leaving 15 bases between them. This CDR3 is CASSELQGRVTEAFF. The CDR3 bases are TGTGCCAGCAGTGAACTACAGGGCAGAGTTACTGAAGCTTTCTTT.

V and J are TRBV6-6 and TRBJ1-1; 11 nucleotides agree with TRBD1. V shed 5 bases and J 9 bases; nucleotides not matched to a gene: 11. This CDR3 spans 15 amino acids. CDR1 and CDR2 from the germline V gene are MNHNY and SVGAGI (reference sequence). CDR3 amino acids: CASSKGQGVPLKAFF. In DNA form, the CDR3 reads TGTGCCAGCAGTAAGGGACAGGGGGTTCCTCTGAAAGCTTTCTTT.

This clone was recorded once. This CDR3 reads CANPENDRVDGTQYF. In DNA form, the CDR3 reads TGTGCCAACCCCGAAAACGACAGGGTGGACGGTACGCAGTATTTT. The chain combines TRBV7-9 with TRBJ2-3; TRBD1 aligns across 7 bases. The CDR3 covers 15 residues. Looked up from germline, CDR1 is SEHNR and CDR2 is FQNEAQ (reference sequence). J gave up 8 bases and V 10 bases, and 18 bases lay outside the gene matches.

This rearrangement joins TRBV20-1 to TRBJ2-5, with 7 bases that match TRBD2. With V trimmed by 6 bases and J by 5 bases, 3 bases remained unmatched. The CDR3 spans 11 residues. Germline-derived CDR1 and CDR2 are DFQATT and SNEGSKA (reference sequence). This chain's CDR3 is CSALGGETQYF. The CDR3 DNA follows: TGCAGTGCCCTGGGGGGGGAGACCCAGTACTTC.

The CDR3 DNA is TGTGCCAGCAGCTGGGGGCCAAGTCTCTCTCCAGATACGCAGTATTTT. This sequence encodes CASSWGPSLSPDTQYF. This chain connects TRBV5-6 to TRBJ2-3; D possibly corresponds to TRBD1 (6 bases). Germline V gene sequence: CDR1 SGHDT, CDR2 YYEEEE. The CDR3 is made up of 16 amino acids. V was pared by 3 bases and J by 4 bases, with 18 bases between.

The CDR3 loop is CASSPGAASNTEAFF. The CDR3 coding sequence is TGCGCCAGCAGCCCCGGTGCGGCTTCCAACACTGAAGCTTTCTTT. J is TRBJ1-1 and V is TRBV4-1; D gene uncertain. Trimming removed 4 bases from V and 2 bases from J, with 14 bases in between. The CDR3 totals 15 residues. Germline lookup yields CDR1 MGHRA and CDR2 YSYEKL.

V and J are TRBV2 and TRBJ1-2, with 7 bases aligning to TRBD1. The ends lost 6 bases at V and 7 bases at J; junction bases unmatched: 8. The germline V gene has CDR1 SNHLY and CDR2 FYNNEI. The CDR3 is 13 residues long. CDR3: CASSRDRDVGYTF. In DNA, the CDR3 is TGTGCCAGCAGCCGCGACAGGGATGTTGGCTACACCTTC.

The rearrangement joins TRBV5-4 to TRBJ2-7, with 9 bases that match TRBD2. This CDR3 is 14 amino acids long. V dropped 2 bases and J dropped 5; count of bases not matched to a gene: 5. CDR1 and CDR2 from the germline V gene are SGHNT and YYREEE (reference sequence). The CDR3 sequence is CASSFRGGADEQYF. The DNA for the CDR3 is TGTGCCAGCAGCTTCCGCGGGGGGGCGGACGAGCAGTACTTC.

V is TRBV5-8 and J is TRBJ1-3, with a weak D call TRBD1 (6 bases). Trimming removed 2 bases at V and 2 bases at J, with 8 bases between. The length of the CDR3 is 14 residues. Germline-derived CDR1 and CDR2 are SGHTS and YDEGEE. The CDR3 reads CASSFRDTGNTIYF. For the CDR3, the DNA is TGTGCCAGCAGCTTCCGGGACACTGGAAACACCATATATTTT. Full variable domain (outside the CDR3, taken from reference TRBV5-8 and TRBJ1-3): EAGVTQSPTHLIKTRGQQATLRCSPISGHTSVYWYQQALGLGLQFLLWYDEGEERNRGNFPPRFSGRQFPNYSSELNVNALELEDSALYLCASSFRDTGNTIYFGEGSWLTVV.

The chain carries TRBV5-4 and TRBJ2-3, with D maybe TRBD2 (6 bases). V lost 2 bases, J lost 3 bases, and 10 bases lay in between. The CDR3 spans 14 residues. Per germline, CDR1 SGHNT and CDR2 YYREEE (reference sequence). CDR3 DNA: TGTGCCAGCAGCTTACGAGGGAGGACAGATACGCAGTATTTT. This sequence encodes CASSLRGRTDTQYF.

DNA for the CDR3: TGTGCCAGCAGCTCGATGGCACCCTATGGCTACACCTTC. Translating gives CASSSMAPYGYTF. V and J are TRBV11-2 and TRBJ1-2; no clear D. With 4 bases removed from V and 4 bases from J, the gap between germline ends came to 10 bases. The CDR3 loop spans 13 amino acids. CDR1 and CDR2 (germline): SGHAT, FQNNGV.

The count of this clone is one. The J gene is TRBJ2-5, the V gene TRBV27, with 8 bases aligning to TRBD1. J lost 5 bases, V lost 5 bases, and 13 bases had no gene match. The germline gives CDR1 MNHEY, CDR2 SMNVEV (reference sequence). The CDR3 sequence is 16 residues long. The CDR3 coding sequence is TGTGCCAGCAGTCCACTCCAGGGGGCGGCTGGGGAGACCCAGTACTTC. As protein: CASSPLQGAAGETQYF.

The chain employs TRBV5-6 and TRBJ2-1, with D perhaps TRBD2 (5 bases). Germline V gives CDR1 SGHDT, CDR2 YYEEEE. The length of the CDR3 is 16 residues. Trimming cost V 2 bases and J 7 bases, with 19 bases left between them. CDR3 residues: CASSFSPAVTGNEQFF. The CDR3 bases are TGTGCCAGCAGCTTCTCTCCAGCGGTCACGGGGAATGAGCAGTTCTTC.

V gene TRBV5-6 combines with J gene TRBJ2-5; TRBD1 matches 7 bases. V lost 4 bases to trimming and J lost 0 bases; unmatched junction nucleotides: 3. CDR3 length: 14 amino acids. CDR1 is SGHDT, CDR2 YYEEEE, per germline. The CDR3 spells CASSTTGNQETQYF. In DNA form, the CDR3 reads TGTGCCAGCAGCACGACAGGGAACCAAGAGACCCAGTACTTC.

This clone was seen a single time. The V and J genes are TRBV9 and TRBJ1-4; D gene uncertain. The germline gives CDR1 SGDLS, CDR2 YYNGEE. Trimming removed 3 bases from V and 1 base from J, with 10 bases in between. This CDR3 is built from 15 residues. This CDR3 is CASSGRGGTNEKLFF. CDR3 nucleotides: TGTGCCAGCAGCGGGAGAGGTGGAACTAATGAAAAACTGTTTTTT. The full variable domain, with the rest looked up from reference TRBV9 and TRBJ1-4, is DSGVTQTPKHLITATGQRVTLRCSPRSGDLSVYWYQQSLDQGLQFLIQYYNGEERAKGNILERFSAQQFPDLHSELNLSSLELGDSALYFCASSGRGGTNEKLFFGSGTQLSVL.